A selection of T cell receptor beta chains follows, all from one sample in a study of T cells after yellow fever vaccination. TCRdb reprocessed the 5' RACE reads via MiXCR and lists one record per CDR3 protein. The data contain 100,000 to 150,000 distinct CDR3 sequences, under 9% of them seen just once; the ten biggest clones take up roughly 40%. This material consisted of CD8+ T cells sorted from PBMCs, taken on the day of the yellow fever booster vaccination. The receptors come from a man younger than 35 who received the YFV17D yellow fever vaccine. Both conserved end residues are part of each CDR3. The order of the fields is CDR3 DNA, CDR3 protein, clone size, V gene, J gene, D gene. D genes are given only for firm matches. Only some rows state a clone size, as once, few, many or a class for expanded clones.

TGCAGTGCTAGGTCTAGCGGGGGATACGAGCAGTACTTC,CSARSSGGYEQYF,many,TRBV20-1,TRBJ2-7,TRBD2
TGTGCCAGCAGTTTACAGGACAATGAGCAGTTCTTC,CASSLQDNEQFF,few,TRBV28,TRBJ2-1,-
TGCAGTGCCCCCTGGGGGAACTATGGCTACACCTTC,CSAPWGNYGYTF,-,TRBV20-1,TRBJ1-2,-
TGTGCCAGCAGCTCCGGACTTAGCAATCAGCCCCAGCATTTT,CASSSGLSNQPQHF,many,TRBV12-3/TRBV12-4,TRBJ1-5,-
TGTGCCAGCACCCTAGGCGGGGGTCGGCAAGAGACCCAGTACTTC,CASTLGGGRQETQYF,few,TRBV7-3,TRBJ2-5,TRBD2
TGTGCCAGCAGACTTAAGTTGACGTCCCAAGAGACCCAGTACTTC,CASRLKLTSQETQYF,many,TRBV6-6,TRBJ2-5,-
TGTGCCAGCAGCTTTGTGGGGAACACAGATACGCAGTATTTT,CASSFVGNTDTQYF,few,TRBV7-6,TRBJ2-3,-
TGTGCCAGCAGCTTAGGTCGGGGGGGCGAGACAGATACGCAGTATTTT,CASSLGRGGETDTQYF,few,TRBV11-2,TRBJ2-3,TRBD2
TGCGCCAGCAGCCAAGAGGGGTTCGGTAGGGTGGACGGGGAGCTGTTTTTT,CASSQEGFGRVDGELFF,-,TRBV4-3,TRBJ2-2,-
TGCAGTGCTAGCGGATGGGGCCTTGGCTATGGCTACACCTTC,CSASGWGLGYGYTF,many,TRBV20-1,TRBJ1-2,-
TGTGCCACCGGGACAGACAATGAGCAGTTCTTC,CATGTDNEQFF,-,TRBV9,TRBJ2-1,TRBD1
TGTGCCAGCAGCCCCAGAGACAGGGGATGGAGCTATGGCTACACCTTC,CASSPRDRGWSYGYTF,few,TRBV7-2,TRBJ1-2,TRBD1
TGTGCCAGCAGTTTTGAGGACCCCTACGACGCAGATACGCAGTATTTT,CASSFEDPYDADTQYF,few,TRBV12-3/TRBV12-4,TRBJ2-3,-
TGCGCCAGCAGCTACCGGGACAGGGTACGCTCTGGAAACACCATATATTTT,CASSYRDRVRSGNTIYF,-,TRBV5-1,TRBJ1-3,TRBD1
TGTGCCACTTCGGACAGCCTGGCAGAGACCCAGTACTTC,CATSDSLAETQYF,-,TRBV12-3/TRBV12-4,TRBJ2-5,-
TGTGCCAGCAGCAATGAGGGGGCTTGGACAGATACGCAGTATTTT,CASSNEGAWTDTQYF,-,TRBV6-2/TRBV6-3,TRBJ2-3,TRBD1
TGCGCCAGCAGCTTGGCTTACAGTTCCGAAAAACTGTTTTTT,CASSLAYSSEKLFF,-,TRBV5-1,TRBJ1-4,-
TGTGCCATCCGGGAGGGGATAAAAAACATTCAGTACTTC,CAIREGIKNIQYF,-,TRBV7-9,TRBJ2-4,TRBD2
TGTGCCAGCAGCTTAGTGAGGGTACCGGGGACTGAAGCTTTCTTT,CASSLVRVPGTEAFF,-,TRBV7-9,TRBJ1-1,-
TGCAGCGTTGAAAGCGGGGGGGCCGGTACGCAGTATTTT,CSVESGGAGTQYF,few,TRBV29-1,TRBJ2-3,TRBD2
TGTGCCAGCAGGGAGGGCAACTATGGCTACACCTTC,CASREGNYGYTF,-,TRBV6-6,TRBJ1-2,-
TGTGCCAGCAGCCCATGGTGGACAGGGCGATACGAGCAGTACTTC,CASSPWWTGRYEQYF,many,TRBV12-3/TRBV12-4,TRBJ2-7,TRBD1
TGTGCCAGCACCACAGGGGGGCCCGGTAAGCCCCAGCATTTT,CASTTGGPGKPQHF,few,TRBV12-3/TRBV12-4,TRBJ1-5,TRBD1
TGCAGCGTTGTGGGTGCGGCTAGCGGGGTAAGCACAGATACGCAGTATTTT,CSVVGAASGVSTDTQYF,-,TRBV29-1,TRBJ2-3,TRBD2
TGTGCCAGCAGCCAAGGCTACTACGAGCGGGGGTCCTACGAGCAGTACTTC,CASSQGYYERGSYEQYF,few,TRBV14,TRBJ2-7,TRBD2
TGTGCCAGCAGTGAACGGGTGGCAGGGAGCATTCAGTACTTC,CASSERVAGSIQYF,few,TRBV6-1,TRBJ2-4,-
TGTGCCAGCAGCTTGAGGCAAAACCAAGAGACCCAGTACTTC,CASSLRQNQETQYF,few,TRBV5-4,TRBJ2-5,-
TGTGCCAGCAGCCCCGGGGGGCCCTCCTACAATGAGCAGTTCTTC,CASSPGGPSYNEQFF,many,TRBV27,TRBJ2-1,-
TGCGCCAGCAGCCCGCGGAGTAGAGATGAGCAGTTCTTC,CASSPRSRDEQFF,-,TRBV4-1,TRBJ2-1,-
TGCGCCAGCAGCTTGGCCCTTGCCTACGAGCAGTACTTC,CASSLALAYEQYF,many,TRBV5-1,TRBJ2-7,-
TGCAGCGTACACTTTGGGACTAGCGGGGGGAACGAGCAGTACTTC,CSVHFGTSGGNEQYF,-,TRBV29-1,TRBJ2-7,TRBD2
TGTGCCAGCAGCCAGAACCCGGGACAGGGAACGAACGAGCAGTACTTC,CASSQNPGQGTNEQYF,-,TRBV4-2,TRBJ2-7,TRBD1
TGTGCCACCGGGGGGGATGAGGCGGGGAGCACTGAAGCTTTCTTT,CATGGDEAGSTEAFF,many,TRBV15,TRBJ1-1,-
TGTGCCATCAGTGCAGCCACAGATACGCAGTATTTT,CAISAATDTQYF,-,TRBV10-3,TRBJ2-3,-
TGTGCCAGCAGTTCAACTAGCGGGGGCAATGAGCAGTTCTTC,CASSSTSGGNEQFF,-,TRBV12-3/TRBV12-4,TRBJ2-1,TRBD2
TGTGCCACCAGGACAGGTTCCGGCTATGGCTACACCTTC,CATRTGSGYGYTF,-,TRBV15,TRBJ1-2,-
TGTGCCAGTAGTCCACAGGGCCCCACCGGGGAGCTGTTTTTT,CASSPQGPTGELFF,many,TRBV19,TRBJ2-2,-
TGCAGTGCGGTGGGACTAGCGAACAATGAGCAGTTCTTC,CSAVGLANNEQFF,-,TRBV20-1,TRBJ2-1,TRBD2
TGTGCCAGCAGCGTCACAGGAGGATACGAGCAGTACTTC,CASSVTGGYEQYF,few,TRBV9,TRBJ2-7,-
TGCGCCAGCAGCCAAGCCCCGGGATACTCCCCCTACGAGCAGTACTTC,CASSQAPGYSPYEQYF,many,TRBV4-1,TRBJ2-7,-
TGTGCCAGCAGCTTAACGGGGGTCAGCAATGAGCAGTTCTTC,CASSLTGVSNEQFF,-,TRBV7-3,TRBJ2-1,-
TGTGCCAGCAGCTTGTGGGGAAGGCAGTGGAATGAGCAGTTCTTC,CASSLWGRQWNEQFF,-,TRBV5-4,TRBJ2-1,-
TGTGCCAGCAGTCTGGGACTAGCGGGACCTAACACCGGGGAGCTGTTTTTT,CASSLGLAGPNTGELFF,few,TRBV6-2/TRBV6-3,TRBJ2-2,TRBD2